The sequence of this T cell receptor (beta chain) was determined in a study of T cells in Graves' hyperthyroidism and ophthalmopathy. Study in general: It was at initial diagnosis, before any treatment, that peripheral blood was collected. Study-level findings and limits: The model made its ophthalmopathy prediction, and onset followed a median approximately 6 months later.

Each ophthalmopathy patient scored at least 3 on the Clinical Activity Score and at least 4 on NOSPECS grade, with duration under 3 months. Orbital computed tomography, thyroid ultrasound, serum thyroxine and TRAb, and clinical symptoms together informed the diagnoses. V dropped 5 bases and J dropped 0; count of bases not matched to a gene: 6. The CDR3 loop spans 14 amino acids. Germline CDR1 and CDR2: DFQATT and SNEGSKA (reference sequence). It was RNA transcripts that yielded the amplified TCR beta CDR3 regions. With the HTBI primer set, the TCR CDR3 went through a first round of RT-PCR. TCRdb passed the multiplex PCR reads through MiXCR, listing each CDR3 protein once. This repertoire shows over 500,000 distinct CDR3 sequences, roughly 16% found once; its top ten account for approximately 30%. This clonotype was seen repeatedly, ten times or more. Antigen specificity is unknown.

The chain recombines TRBV20-1 with TRBJ1-1, with TRBD1 matching over 7 bases. Sample: blood. The origin of this receptor is a woman aged 25 to 39 with Graves' ophthalmopathy. In nucleotides, the CDR3 is TGCAGTGCTTCGACAGGGTCCCTGAACACTGAAGCTTTCTTT. Amino acid sequence: CSASTGSLNTEAFF.